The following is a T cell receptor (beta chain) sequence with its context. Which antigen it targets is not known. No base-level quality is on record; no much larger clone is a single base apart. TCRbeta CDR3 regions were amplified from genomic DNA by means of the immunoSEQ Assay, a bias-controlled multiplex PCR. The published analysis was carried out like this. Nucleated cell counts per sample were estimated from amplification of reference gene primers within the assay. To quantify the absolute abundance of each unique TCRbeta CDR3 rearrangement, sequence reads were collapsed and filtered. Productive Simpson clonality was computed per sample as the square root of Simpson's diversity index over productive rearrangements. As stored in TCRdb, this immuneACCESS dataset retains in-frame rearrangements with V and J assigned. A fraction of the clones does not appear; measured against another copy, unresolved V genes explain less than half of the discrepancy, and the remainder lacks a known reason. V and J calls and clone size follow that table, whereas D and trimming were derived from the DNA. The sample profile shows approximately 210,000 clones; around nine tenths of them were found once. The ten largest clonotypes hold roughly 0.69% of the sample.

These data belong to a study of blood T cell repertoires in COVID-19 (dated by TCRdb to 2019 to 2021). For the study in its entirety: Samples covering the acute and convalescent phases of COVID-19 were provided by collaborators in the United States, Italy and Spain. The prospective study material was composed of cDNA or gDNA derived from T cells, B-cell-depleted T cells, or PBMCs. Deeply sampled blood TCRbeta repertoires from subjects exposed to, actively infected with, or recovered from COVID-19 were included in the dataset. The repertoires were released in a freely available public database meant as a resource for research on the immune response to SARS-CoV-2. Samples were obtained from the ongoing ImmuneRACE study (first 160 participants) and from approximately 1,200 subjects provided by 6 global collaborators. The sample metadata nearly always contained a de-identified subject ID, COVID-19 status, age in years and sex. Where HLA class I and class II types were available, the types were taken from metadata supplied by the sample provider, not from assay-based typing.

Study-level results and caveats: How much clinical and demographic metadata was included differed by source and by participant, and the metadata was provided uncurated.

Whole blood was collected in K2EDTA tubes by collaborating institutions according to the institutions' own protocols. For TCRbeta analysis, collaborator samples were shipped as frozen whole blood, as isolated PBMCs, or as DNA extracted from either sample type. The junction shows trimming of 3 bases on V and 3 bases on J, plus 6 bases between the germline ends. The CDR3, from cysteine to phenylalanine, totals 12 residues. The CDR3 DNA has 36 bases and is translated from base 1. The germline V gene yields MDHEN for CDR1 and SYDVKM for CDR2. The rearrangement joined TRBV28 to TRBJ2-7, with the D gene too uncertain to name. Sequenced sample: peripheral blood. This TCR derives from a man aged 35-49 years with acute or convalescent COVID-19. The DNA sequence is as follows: TGTGCCAGCAGTTTTGCGGTCTACGAGCAGTACTTC. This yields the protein CASSFAVYEQYF.